This is a list of T cell receptor beta chains from one sample in a study of blood T cell repertoires in COVID-19. Repertoires were generated with immunoSEQ multiplex PCR, while TCRdb's copy carries only in-frame clones and drops some. The sample includes about 48,000 clones, roughly 82% of them seen just once. The sequenced sample consisted of peripheral blood. These receptors all come from a middle-aged man with acute or convalescent COVID-19. Both conserved end residues are part of each CDR3. The D gene is left open where the match is weak. The size of a clone is reported for some rows only, either as once, few or many, or as a class for expanded clones.

D,size,V,J,CDR3,DNA
.,.,TRBV29-1,TRBJ2-6,CSGGEQNSGANVLTF,TGCAGCGGGGGGGAGCAAAACTCTGGGGCCAACGTCCTGACTTTC
.,.,TRBV6-6,TRBJ1-6,CASSYSQALNSPLHF,TGTGCCAGCAGTTACTCCCAGGCCCTTAATTCACCCCTCCACTTT
.,.,TRBV27,TRBJ1-4,CASRTTSGTNEKLFF,TGTGCCAGCAGGACAACTTCAGGGACTAATGAAAAACTGTTTTTT
TRBD1,.,TRBV5-1,TRBJ2-3,CASSLVGQGPTDTQYF,TGCGCCAGCAGCTTGGTTGGACAGGGCCCTACAGATACGCAGTATTTT
.,.,TRBV3-1/TRBV3-2,TRBJ1-1,CASSQDPGPNTEAFF,TGTGCCAGCAGCCAAGACCCTGGGCCGAACACTGAAGCTTTCTTT
TRBD1,once,TRBV5-1,TRBJ2-3,CASSLRDRVDTQYF,TGCGCCAGCAGCTTAAGGGACAGGGTAGATACGCAGTATTTT
TRBD1,.,TRBV18,TRBJ1-2,CASSPLDRGDYGYTF,TGTGCCAGCTCACCACTCGACAGGGGAGACTATGGCTACACCTTC
.,.,TRBV11-2,TRBJ1-6,CASSQNPGTNSPLHF,TGTGCCAGCAGCCAAAATCCGGGAACAAATTCACCCCTCCACTTT
.,.,TRBV10-2,TRBJ1-1,CASEPETGNTEAFF,TGCGCCAGCGAGCCCGAGACAGGGAACACTGAAGCTTTCTTT
.,.,TRBV24-1,TRBJ2-5,CATSDLSSQETQYF,TGTGCCACCAGTGATTTGTCCAGCCAAGAGACCCAGTACTTC
TRBD2,.,TRBV5-1,TRBJ2-1,CASSLLVAGSQNEQFF,TGCGCCAGCAGCTTGTTAGTAGCGGGGTCACAGAATGAGCAGTTCTTC
.,few,TRBV6-5,TRBJ1-2,CASALRTNNYGYTF,TGTGCCAGCGCTCTAAGAACCAATAACTATGGCTACACCTTC
TRBD1,few,TRBV7-2,TRBJ1-6,CASSLVGTGRSPLHF,TGTGCCAGCAGCTTAGTCGGGACAGGGCGTTCACCCCTCCACTTT
TRBD2,.,TRBV9,TRBJ2-7,CASSVGSGGEQYF,TGTGCCAGCAGCGTAGGAAGCGGGGGCGAGCAGTACTTC
.,.,TRBV7-2,TRBJ2-7,CASSLGTRGYEQYF,TGTGCCAGCAGCTTAGGTACCAGGGGCTACGAGCAGTACTTC
TRBD2,.,TRBV6-4,TRBJ2-3,CASDGTSGGDSTDTQYF,TGTGCCAGCGACGGGACTAGCGGGGGGGACAGCACAGATACGCAGTATTTT
.,.,TRBV19,TRBJ1-1,CASSNRGYTEAFF,TGTGCCAGTAGTAATAGGGGGTACACTGAAGCTTTCTTT
.,.,TRBV28,TRBJ2-2,CASSLGRELFF,TGTGCCAGCAGTTTGGGCCGGGAGCTGTTTTTT
TRBD2,once,TRBV5-1,TRBJ2-3,CASSLVLAGSTDTQYF,TGCGCCAGCAGCTTGGTCCTAGCGGGAAGCACAGATACGCAGTATTTT
TRBD1,once,TRBV7-2,TRBJ1-4,CASSFGTGGEKLFF,TGTGCCAGCAGCTTCGGGACAGGTGGTGAAAAACTGTTTTTT
.,.,TRBV4-1,TRBJ1-4,CASSQDMAFNEKLFF,TGCGCCAGCAGCCAAGATATGGCCTTTAATGAAAAACTGTTTTTT
.,.,TRBV7-9,TRBJ2-1,CASRLDGGNEQFF,TGTGCCAGCCGACTAGATGGGGGGAATGAGCAGTTCTTC
TRBD1,.,TRBV11-2,TRBJ2-3,CASSLAAQGHTQYF,TGTGCCAGCAGCTTAGCAGCACAGGGGCATACGCAGTATTTT
TRBD1,.,TRBV6-5,TRBJ1-2,CASSLQGAYGYTF,TGTGCCAGCAGTTTACAGGGGGCGTATGGCTACACCTTC
TRBD1,.,TRBV19,TRBJ1-2,CALAGGQGYYGYTF,TGTGCCCTTGCTGGGGGACAGGGCTACTATGGCTACACCTTC
.,few,TRBV28,TRBJ2-3,CASKRTPSTDTQYF,TGTGCCAGCAAGCGGACCCCTAGCACAGATACGCAGTATTTT
.,.,TRBV12-5,TRBJ1-5,CASGRGGAQHF,TGTGCTAGTGGTAGAGGCGGGGCCCAGCATTTT
TRBD2,.,TRBV3-1/TRBV3-2,TRBJ2-1,CASSLPAGGGGNEQFF,TGTGCCAGCAGCCTCCCTGCCGGGGGGGGTGGTAATGAGCAGTTCTTC
TRBD1,.,TRBV5-6,TRBJ2-3,CASIRTGGQYTQYF,TGTGCCAGCATCAGGACAGGGGGCCAGTATACGCAGTATTTT
.,once,TRBV3-1/TRBV3-2,TRBJ2-7,CASSSRGGHSYEQYF,TGTGCCAGCAGCTCTAGGGGGGGACACAGCTACGAGCAGTACTTC
.,.,TRBV5-1,TRBJ2-3,CASSSLGTHTDTQYF,TGCGCCAGCAGCTCACTCGGGACTCACACAGATACGCAGTATTTT
.,once,TRBV7-2,TRBJ1-1,CASSLRPGRAEAFF,TGTGCCAGCAGCTTACGGCCGGGAAGGGCTGAAGCTTTCTTT
.,few,TRBV4-1,TRBJ1-5,CASSQENYQPQHF,TGCGCCAGCAGCCAAGAGAACTATCAGCCCCAGCATTTT
.,.,TRBV6-2/TRBV6-3,TRBJ1-5,CASTPSRVSNQPQHF,TGTGCCAGCACCCCAAGTCGGGTTAGCAATCAGCCCCAGCATTTT
.,once,TRBV19,TRBJ2-2,CASNLRTAGTGELFF,TGTGCCAGTAACCTAAGGACAGCCGGCACCGGGGAGCTGTTTTTT
TRBD1,once,TRBV6-6,TRBJ1-4,CASSSQTGGEEKLFF,TGTGCCAGCAGTTCTCAGACAGGGGGGGAGGAAAAACTGTTTTTT
TRBD1,.,TRBV30,TRBJ1-2,CAWSPIGTGLGGYTF,TGTGCCTGGAGCCCAATAGGGACAGGGTTGGGTGGCTACACCTTC
TRBD1,.,TRBV19,TRBJ1-6,CASSMQGAHNSPLHF,TGTGCCAGTAGTATGCAGGGGGCACATAATTCACCCCTCCACTTT
.,once,TRBV18,TRBJ1-6,CASSPTRAHSPLHF,TGTGCCAGCTCACCAACCAGGGCACATTCACCCCTCCACTTT
TRBD2,.,TRBV6-5,TRBJ2-3,CASSRLAGLDTQYF,TGTGCCAGCAGTCGACTAGCGGGGCTCGATACGCAGTATTTT
.,.,TRBV5-1,TRBJ2-1,CASSLFRNEQFF,TGCGCCAGCAGCTTGTTCAGGAATGAGCAGTTCTTC
TRBD1,.,TRBV11-2,TRBJ2-7,CASSIGTGGSYEQYF,TGTGCCAGCAGCATCGGGACAGGAGGTTCCTACGAGCAGTACTTC
TRBD1,once,TRBV7-6,TRBJ1-3,CASSLGPTGATGNTIYF,TGTGCCAGCAGCTTAGGACCTACAGGGGCCACTGGAAACACCATATATTTT
TRBD2,.,TRBV7-2,TRBJ2-7,CASSLAGSGGPREQYF,TGTGCCAGCAGCTTAGCTGGTAGCGGGGGGCCGAGGGAGCAGTACTTC
TRBD1,.,TRBV9,TRBJ1-1,CASSVDSGGKTGSPEAFF,TGTGCCAGCAGCGTAGACTCAGGGGGCAAGACTGGTTCCCCTGAAGCTTTCTTT
.,.,TRBV7-9,TRBJ2-7,CASSDQLTGPSSYEQYF,TGTGCCAGCAGCGATCAACTGACAGGTCCTAGCTCCTACGAGCAGTACTTC
.,.,TRBV6-5,TRBJ1-1,CASSRAGMNTEAFF,TGTGCCAGCAGCCGCGCGGGCATGAACACTGAAGCTTTCTTT
.,.,TRBV10-1,TRBJ2-1,CASSETASYGEQFF,TGCGCCAGCAGTGAGACCGCTAGCTATGGTGAGCAGTTCTTC